This TCR beta chain was identified in a study of cytomegalovirus exposure and HLA in healthy donors. Study results and caveats: At a 0.05 false discovery rate, a later analysis found 15,000 to 20,000 TCR beta sequences to be associated with HLA alleles. Most CMV-associated TCR beta chains appeared HLA-restricted in a later analysis. TRBV6-2, TRBV6-3 and other indistinguishable V segments were excluded.

Regarding this clone: Its antigen is still unknown.

Primers for the PCR totalled 60 Vbeta and 13 Jbeta. TCRdb's table, derived via immunoSEQ multiplex PCR, lists solely in-frame clones and lacks some. The sample contains approximately 220,000 clones, approximately 83% of which appear only once. Germline lookup yields CDR1 MNHEY and CDR2 SMNVEV (reference sequence). This CDR3 has 15 residues. J lost 4 bases, V lost 5 bases, and 7 bases had no gene match. The sequenced sample consisted of PBMCs. The gene calls are TRBV27 and TRBJ2-3, with 9 bases that match TRBD2. This TCR came from a girl between 10 and 17 years old in good health and CMV-seronegative. CDR3 in DNA: TGTGCCAGCAGTCTCACTGGACTAGCGTCAGATACGCAGTATTTT. Amino acids: CASSLTGLASDTQYF.